Shown below are 28 T cell receptor beta chains from a single sample sequenced in a study of cytomegalovirus exposure and HLA in healthy donors. 13 Jbeta primers and 60 Vbeta primers were used for the PCR. The protocol was immunoSEQ multiplex PCR, while the TCRdb copy is restricted to in-frame clones and leaves out a portion. Among around 68,000 clones listed, around 86% were seen once. Specimen: PBMCs. All receptors come from a female donor in good health and CMV-seronegative.

The rearrangement uses TRBV5-6 and TRBJ1-6; D is unclear. Germline CDR1 reads SGHDT; CDR2 reads YYEEEE. This CDR3 is built from 14 residues. Deletions cut 3 bases from V and 6 bases from J, with 10 bases between. CDR3 amino acids: CASSSRLPNSPLHF. The CDR3 nucleotides read TGTGCCAGCAGCTCGCGACTCCCTAATTCACCCCTCCACTTT.

J is TRBJ1-6 and V is TRBV18, with 7 bases lining up with TRBD1. The CDR3 length is 14 residues. V trimming: 6 bases; J trimming: 4 bases; junction bases outside the gene matches: 3. Germline V gives CDR1 KGHSH, CDR2 LQKENI. CDR3 sequence reads: CASSSGQYNSPLHF. The CDR3 region has the DNA TGTGCCAGCTCGTCGGGACAGTATAATTCACCCCTCCACTTT.

The CDR3 reads CASSPSSGAPYEQYF. As DNA, the CDR3 is TGTGCCAGCAGCCCCTCCTCAGGGGCCCCCTACGAGCAGTACTTC. The genes are TRBV6-5 and TRBJ2-7, with D possibly TRBD1 on 6 matching bases. Trimming cost V 6 bases and J 2 bases, with 17 bases left between them. CDR1 MNHEY and CDR2 SVGAGI come from the germline V gene. The CDR3 totals 15 residues.

The rearrangement uses TRBV28 and TRBJ1-1; perhaps TRBD1 as D (6 bases). V was clipped by 5 bases and J by 2 bases, with 12 bases between them. The CDR3 is 14 amino acids. Germline V CDR1 and CDR2: MDHEN, SYDVKM. The CDR3 DNA is TGTGCCAGCAGTCTCGGACAGTCAAACACTGAAGCTTTCTTT. Protein product: CASSLGQSNTEAFF.

The rearrangement uses TRBV29-1 and TRBJ1-3; 9 positions match TRBD1. Trimming cost V 5 bases and J 8 bases; bases outside gene matches: 7. Germline values: CDR1 SQVTM, CDR2 ANQGSEA. The CDR3 consists of 13 residues. The CDR3 nucleotides are TGCAGCGTTACCGGGACAGGGAGAGACACCATATATTTT. Amino acids: CSVTGTGRDTIYF.

Note on this clone: One junction end disagrees with the germline gene, perhaps due to a read error. J is TRBJ2-6 and V is TRBV5-1; D is perhaps TRBD1 (5 bases). The CDR3 is 15 amino acids. CDR1 SGHRS and CDR2 YFSETQ come from the germline V gene. CDR3 nucleotide sequence: TGCGCCAGCATGACTTCCAGCTCTGGGGCCAACGGCCTGACTTTC. Its protein is CASMTSSSGANGLTF.

This chain links TRBV7-2 with TRBJ2-3; the match to TRBD2 covers 12 bases. Unmatched junction bases numbered 6, after V lost 8 bases and J lost 0 bases. Germline CDR1 and CDR2: SGHTA and FQGNSA. This CDR3 comprises 16 residues. The CDR3 here is CASGASGGVSTDTQYF. The CDR3 DNA reads TGTGCCAGCGGGGCTAGCGGGGGGGTAAGCACAGATACGCAGTATTTT. The complete variable domain, with remaining parts taken from reference TRBV7-2 and TRBJ2-3, reads GAGVSQSPSNKVTEKGKDVELRCDPISGHTALYWYRQSLGQGLEFLIYFQGNSAPDKSGLPSDRFSAERTGGSVSTLTIQRTQQEDSAVYLCASGASGGVSTDTQYFGPGTRLTVL.

The chain is built from TRBV7-3 and TRBJ2-7; perhaps TRBD2 as D (6 bases). From germline, CDR1 is SGHTA and CDR2 FQGTGA. The CDR3 covers 13 residues. V was cut by 0 bases and J by 6 bases, with 9 bases left in between. CDR3 sequence reads: CASSLTHGSEQYF. CDR3 sequence (DNA): TGTGCCAGCAGCTTAACGCACGGGAGCGAGCAGTACTTC.

This clone was detected once. The chain links TRBV5-1 to TRBJ1-5, with D tentatively TRBD1 (6 bases). CDR3 length equals 16 residues. The V gene's germline CDR1 is SGHRS and CDR2 YFSETQ. V dropped 4 bases and J dropped 4 bases, with 18 bases sitting between them. CDR3 protein: CASSLWTVAFNQPQHF. CDR3 bases: TGCGCCAGCAGCCTCTGGACAGTTGCCTTTAATCAGCCCCAGCATTTT. Supplemented by reference TRBV5-1 and TRBJ1-5, the full variable domain reads KAGVTQTPRYLIKTRGQQVTLSCSPISGHRSVSWYQQTPGQGLQFLFEYFSETQRNKGNFPGRFSGRQFSNSRSEMNVSTLELGDSALYLCASSLWTVAFNQPQHFGDGTRLSIL.

The chain combines TRBV6-6 with TRBJ1-2; a weak D match, TRBD1 (6 bases). Looked up from germline, CDR1 is MNHNY and CDR2 is SVGAGI (reference sequence). The CDR3 totals 14 residues. V shed 7 bases and J shed 4 bases, with 16 bases lying between them. The CDR3 is CASNQFQTGYGYTF. The CDR3 DNA sequence: TGTGCCAGCAACCAATTCCAGACAGGCTATGGCTACACCTTC.

The J gene is TRBJ1-2, the V gene TRBV30, with 8 bases aligning to TRBD1. The CDR3 sequence is 15 residues long. With V trimmed by 2 bases and J by 4 bases, 9 bases remained unmatched. Germline V gene sequence: CDR1 GTSNPN, CDR2 SVGIG (reference sequence). Written as DNA, the CDR3 is TGTGCCTGGAGTAGACAGGGGTTCTTCGGCTATGGCTACACCTTC. Protein: CAWSRQGFFGYGYTF. The variable domain in full, with the rest retrieved from reference TRBV30 and TRBJ1-2, is SQTIHQWPATLVQPVGSPLSLECTVEGTSNPNLYWYRQAAGRGLQLLFYSVGIGQISSEVPQNLSASRPQDRQFILSSKKLLLSDSGFYLCAWSRQGFFGYGYTFGSGTRLTVV.

The chain combines TRBV11-2 with TRBJ1-6, with D possibly matching TRBD1 (6 bases). CDR3 length: 15 amino acids. V gave up 4 bases and J gave up 3 bases, with 10 bases separating them. Germline loops: CDR1 SGHAT, CDR2 FQNNGV. The CDR3 DNA is TGTGCCAGCAGCTCGGTGGACAGCTATAATTCACCCCTCCACTTT. It encodes CASSSVDSYNSPLHF.

This clone appeared once. The chain carries TRBV2 and TRBJ2-7, with TRBD2 as a possible D gene (6 bases). The germline V gene encodes CDR1 SNHLY and CDR2 FYNNEI. This CDR3 region has 15 residues. V lost 8 bases and J 5 bases, leaving 22 bases between the germline ends. CDR3: CASGGSGLGSNEQYF. The CDR3 nucleotides read TGTGCCAGCGGGGGGAGTGGACTCGGCTCTAACGAGCAGTACTTC.

The J gene is TRBJ1-1, the V gene TRBV9; D is uncertain. V was pared by 5 bases and J by 4 bases, with 12 bases between. Germline V gene sequence: CDR1 SGDLS, CDR2 YYNGEE. This CDR3 comprises 13 residues. CDR3 sequence (DNA): TGTGCCAGCAGGCCCACAGATTCCACTGAAGCTTTCTTT. The encoded protein is CASRPTDSTEAFF.

V gene TRBV7-2 combines with J gene TRBJ1-4; the D is unclear. V lost 5 bases to trimming and J lost 8 bases, with 24 bases between them. The CDR3 loop spans 17 amino acids. CDR1 and CDR2 from the germline V gene are SGHTA and FQGNSA. CDR3 DNA sequence: TGTGCCAGCAGCCCAGGACTTATATCGTCGGTGCGCGAAAAACTGTTTTTT. Translating it yields CASSPGLISSVREKLFF.

The DNA for the CDR3 is TGTGCCAGCAGCCGTTCTTTAAGCACTAATGAAAAACTGTTTTTT. Protein product: CASSRSLSTNEKLFF. This chain links TRBV5-4 with TRBJ1-4; D remains unclear. Between the trimmed V and J ends, which lost 4 bases and 2 bases, there was a span of 12 bases. This CDR3 region has 15 residues. CDR1 and CDR2 from the germline V gene are SGHNT and YYREEE (reference sequence). Looking up the rest from reference TRBV5-4 and TRBJ1-4 gives the full variable domain: ETGVTQSPTHLIKTRGQQVTLRCSSQSGHNTVSWYQQALGQGPQFIFQYYREEENGRGNFPPRFSGLQFPNYSSELNVNALELDDSALYLCASSRSLSTNEKLFFGSGTQLSVL.

The chain couples TRBV7-9 to TRBJ2-7; TRBD1 might be the D (5 bases). Per germline, CDR1 SEHNR and CDR2 FQNEAQ (reference sequence). The CDR3 extends over 15 amino acids. Deletions cut 0 bases from V and 3 bases from J, with 12 bases between. The CDR3 DNA sequence: TGTGCCAGCAGCTTAGCTCAGGGTTGGGACTACGAGCAGTACTTC. This sequence encodes CASSLAQGWDYEQYF.

The CDR3 reads CASSLGQVVGYTF. CDR3 in DNA: TGTGCCAGCAGCTTGGGCCAAGTGGTGGGCTACACCTTC. This rearrangement joins TRBV7-9 to TRBJ1-2; D call uncertain. Germline V gives CDR1 SEHNR, CDR2 FQNEAQ (reference sequence). The CDR3 contains 13 residues. V lost 3 bases to trimming and J lost 8 bases, with 13 bases between them.

The V call is TRBV29-1, the J call TRBJ1-2, with 7 bases identical to TRBD1. V dropped 4 bases and J dropped 5; count of bases not matched to a gene: 4. The CDR3 consists of 12 residues. Germline V gene data show CDR1 as SQVTM and CDR2 as ANQGSEA. The CDR3 spells CSVAGQQYGYTF. The DNA of the CDR3 is TGCAGCGTTGCGGGACAGCAATATGGCTACACCTTC. Together with reference TRBV29-1 and TRBJ1-2, the CDR3 gives the full variable domain: SAVISQKPSRDICQRGTSLTIQCQVDSQVTMMFWYRQQPGQSLTLIATANQGSEATYESGFVIDKFPISRPNLTFSTLTVSNMSPEDSSIYLCSVAGQQYGYTFGSGTRLTVV.

V and J are TRBV5-1 and TRBJ2-7, with D tentatively TRBD1 (5 bases). The germline V gene has CDR1 SGHRS and CDR2 YFSETQ. This CDR3 has 17 amino acids. Deletions cut 0 bases from V and 5 bases from J, with 21 bases between. DNA for the CDR3: TGCGCCAGCAGCTTGGTGGGTACAGGAAGTGGGCAGCACGAGCAGTACTTC. It is translated as CASSLVGTGSGQHEQYF. Full variable domain (remainder filled in from reference TRBV5-1 and TRBJ2-7): KAGVTQTPRYLIKTRGQQVTLSCSPISGHRSVSWYQQTPGQGLQFLFEYFSETQRNKGNFPGRFSGRQFSNSRSEMNVSTLELGDSALYLCASSLVGTGSGQHEQYFGPGTRLTVT.

The rearrangement links TRBV5-4 to TRBJ2-3, with D possibly TRBD2 on 5 matching bases. This CDR3 is built from 15 residues. CDR1 is SGHNT and CDR2 is YYREEE in the germline V gene (reference sequence). With 2 bases removed from V and 0 bases from J, the gap between germline ends came to 10 bases. DNA of the CDR3: TGTGCCAGCAGCTTCGGGCGGACTAGCACAGATACGCAGTATTTT. This sequence encodes CASSFGRTSTDTQYF.

The gene calls are TRBV9 and TRBJ2-1; 11 bases line up with TRBD2. Germline V lookup: CDR1 SGDLS, CDR2 YYNGEE. Trimming at V came to 0 bases and at J to 4 bases, leaving 15 bases not matched to a gene. The CDR3 contains 20 residues. The CDR3: CASSVGLTSGRGGGYNEQFF. DNA for the CDR3: TGTGCCAGCAGCGTAGGGTTAACTAGCGGGAGAGGGGGGGGGTACAATGAGCAGTTCTTC.

The chain has TRBV20-1 and TRBJ1-1; no clear D. Trimming shortened V by 6 bases and J by 8 bases, and 13 bases separated the two germline ends. CDR1 and CDR2 from the germline V gene are DFQATT and SNEGSKA (reference sequence). The CDR3 has 11 amino acids. The CDR3 bases are TGCAGTGCGTTTGGGCGGGAGGAAGCTTTCTTT. This sequence encodes CSAFGREEAFF.

In its sample, this clone was seen once. The chain has TRBV19 and TRBJ2-5; D is unresolved. V was pared by 5 bases and J by 2 bases, with 12 bases between. The length of the CDR3 is 14 residues. Germline assignment: CDR1 LNHDA and CDR2 SQIVND (reference sequence). The CDR3 nucleotides read TGTGCCAGTAGTGACATACTCTTACAAGAGACCCAGTACTTC. Protein product: CASSDILLQETQYF.

This chain joins TRBV9 and TRBJ2-5; D is unresolved. The J call may not be correct, given that the DNA end is closer to TRBJ2-7. Germline loops: CDR1 SGDLS, CDR2 YYNGEE. The CDR3 extends over 13 amino acids. The CDR3 sequence: CASSSDGSYEQYF. Here the CDR3 DNA reads TGTGCCAGCAGCTCCGACGGGTCCTACGAGCAGTACTTC.

J is TRBJ2-3 and V is TRBV5-1; D unclear. The germline V and J ends were trimmed by 4 bases and 0 bases, with 12 bases remaining between them. CDR1 SGHRS and CDR2 YFSETQ come from the germline V gene. CDR3 length: 15 residues. As DNA, the CDR3 is TGCGCCAGCAGCAAGCAGGCCCAAAGCACAGATACGCAGTATTTT. Residues: CASSKQAQSTDTQYF.

This clone has just one count. The CDR3 spells CASSLLSFTEAFF. The CDR3 DNA reads as TGTGCCAGCAGTTTACTGAGCTTCACTGAAGCTTTCTTT. This rearrangement joins TRBV28 to TRBJ1-1; D is ambiguous. The V end was cut by 2 bases, the J end by 4 bases, with 8 bases between. The CDR3 loop spans 13 amino acids. Germline lookup yields CDR1 MDHEN and CDR2 SYDVKM.

This rearrangement joins TRBV19 to TRBJ2-7, with 8 bases lining up with TRBD1. Germline V gene lookup returns CDR1 LNHDA and CDR2 SQIVND (reference sequence). Trimming took 1 base from V and 4 from J; bases not matched to a gene: 6. The CDR3 has 15 amino acids. This CDR3 reads CASSIGTGPSYEQYF. The DNA for the CDR3 is TGTGCCAGTAGTATAGGGACAGGGCCATCGTACGAGCAGTACTTC.